This T cell receptor (beta chain) originates from a study of blood T cell repertoires in COVID-19. Study summary: Italy, Spain and the United States were the sources of the convalescent and acute COVID-19 samples. From T cells, B-cell-depleted T cells, or PBMCs came the material, which was cDNA or gDNA.

From germline, CDR1 is MNHEY and CDR2 SVGEGT. Unmatched junction bases numbered 11, after V lost 4 bases and J lost 9 bases. The CDR3 runs 14 residues. Sequencing was performed with immunoSEQ multiplex PCR; in TCRdb, only in-frame clones are kept and a portion is missing. Of some 200,000 clones detected, 87% appear once; the ten largest clones hold roughly 2.5%. The chain couples TRBV6-2 or TRBV6-3 to TRBJ1-2; 7 bases are shared with TRBD1. The sequence was obtained from a man aged 35 to 55 with active or convalescent COVID-19. The sequenced sample was peripheral blood. CDR3 amino acids: CASSSPRGSGSYTF. CDR3 coding DNA: TGTGCCAGCAGTTCCCCCAGGGGGTCGGGGAGCTACACCTTC.